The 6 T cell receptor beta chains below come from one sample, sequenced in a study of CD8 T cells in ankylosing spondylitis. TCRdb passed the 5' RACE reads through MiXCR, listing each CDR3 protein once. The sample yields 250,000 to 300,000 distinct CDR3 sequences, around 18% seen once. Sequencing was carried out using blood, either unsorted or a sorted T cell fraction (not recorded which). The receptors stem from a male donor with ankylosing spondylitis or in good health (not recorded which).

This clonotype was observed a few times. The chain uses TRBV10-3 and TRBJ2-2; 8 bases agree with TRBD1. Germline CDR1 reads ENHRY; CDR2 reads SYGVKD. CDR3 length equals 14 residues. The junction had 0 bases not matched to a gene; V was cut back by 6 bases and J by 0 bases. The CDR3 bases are TGTGCCATCAGGACAGGGGCGAACACCGGGGAGCTGTTTTTT. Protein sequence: CAIRTGANTGELFF.

The DNA for the CDR3 is TGTACCACCAACCACCAAGGGGGTAGGGCAGATACGCAGTATTTT. Translation: CTTNHQGGRADTQYF. The chain has TRBV10-3 and TRBJ2-3, with a possible D match to TRBD1 (6 bases). The CDR3 runs to 15 residues. The germline V gene encodes CDR1 ENHRY and CDR2 SYGVKD.

CDR3 DNA: TGTGCCACCAGCAGAGTGGGGACAGGGAGCAATCAGCCCCAGCATTTT. Translated, it gives CATSRVGTGSNQPQHF. The chain couples TRBV15 to TRBJ1-5; TRBD1 agrees at 9 bases. V was pared by 1 base and J by 1 base, with 2 bases of the junction left unmatched. The CDR3 consists of 16 residues. Germline V gene sequence: CDR1 LNHNV, CDR2 YYDKDF (reference sequence).

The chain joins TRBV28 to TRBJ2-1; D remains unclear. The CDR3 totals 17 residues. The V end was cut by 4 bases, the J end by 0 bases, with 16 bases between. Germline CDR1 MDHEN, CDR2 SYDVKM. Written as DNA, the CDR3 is TGTGCCAGCAGTTCCCGGCGACACTCGAGCTCCTACAATGAGCAGTTCTTC. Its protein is CASSSRRHSSSYNEQFF.

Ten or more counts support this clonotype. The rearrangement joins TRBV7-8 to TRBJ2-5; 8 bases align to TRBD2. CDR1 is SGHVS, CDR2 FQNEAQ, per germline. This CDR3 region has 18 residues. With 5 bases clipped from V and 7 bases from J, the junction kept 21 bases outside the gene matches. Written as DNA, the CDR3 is TGTGCCAGCAGCCGCAACCGGGATCTAGGACTAGCCGCGGCGACCCAGTACTTC. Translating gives CASSRNRDLGLAAATQYF.

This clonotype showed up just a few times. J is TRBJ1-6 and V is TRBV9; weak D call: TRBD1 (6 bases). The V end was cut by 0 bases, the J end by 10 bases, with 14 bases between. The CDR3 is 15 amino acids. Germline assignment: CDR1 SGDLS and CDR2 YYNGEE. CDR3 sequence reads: CASSVEGRGESPLHF. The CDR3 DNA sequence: TGTGCCAGCAGCGTAGAGGGCAGGGGCGAATCACCCCTCCACTTT.